Listed here are 9 T cell receptor beta chains from one sample, sequenced in a study of T cell repertoires in cytomegalovirus infection. These TCRs' antigens remain unknown. Via MiXCR, TCRdb re-called the reads, giving one row per CDR3 protein. The repertoire holds about 700,000 distinct CDR3 sequences, with 30% to 35% as singletons. This specimen consisted of cultured PBMCs, obtained from culture after CMV antigen stimulation. The receptors shown here come from a human donor in good health (CMV status not recorded). Some clones in this sample may be carry-over from other donors' samples.

The chain has TRBV9 and TRBJ1-1; TRBD1 matches at 8 bases. V gave up 0 bases and J gave up 11 bases; unmatched junction bases: 9. CDR3 length: 14 amino acids. Germline loops: CDR1 SGDLS, CDR2 YYNGEE. CDR3 residues: CASSVEGTGRYAFF. The DNA of the CDR3 is TGTGCCAGCAGCGTAGAGGGGACAGGAAGGTACGCTTTCTTT. The full variable domain, its missing parts supplied by reference TRBV9 and TRBJ1-1, is DSGVTQTPKHLITATGQRVTLRCSPRSGDLSVYWYQQSLDQGLQFLIQYYNGEERAKGNILERFSAQQFPDLHSELNLSSLELGDSALYFCASSVEGTGRYAFFGQGTRLTVV.

This chain links TRBV12-3 or TRBV12-4 with TRBJ2-2; no definite D call. The CDR3 consists of 13 residues. Trimming removed 5 bases at V and 5 bases at J, with 9 bases between. CDR3 DNA sequence: TGTGCCAGCAGTGTGCCTAGGACCGGGGAGCTGTTTTTT. This gives the protein CASSVPRTGELFF.

This clonotype has just a few counts. The chain links TRBV14 to TRBJ2-1; TRBD2 matches at 7 bases. The V and J ends lost 1 base and 4 bases, in that order; junction bases with no gene match: 28. Germline V CDR1 and CDR2: SGHDN, FVKESK. The length of the CDR3 is 23 residues. DNA for the CDR3: TGTGCCAGCAGCCAAGGTTGGGGATTGGGTCCGTTGCTAGCGGTCGTCGAGTACAATGAGCAGTTCTTC. It translates to CASSQGWGLGPLLAVVEYNEQFF.

This clonotype was found a few times. The V and J genes are TRBV2 and TRBJ2-3; D not certain. CDR1 is SNHLY and CDR2 is FYNNEI in the germline V gene. The CDR3 is 16 amino acids. The V gene lost 3 bases and the J gene lost 0 bases, with 13 bases spanning the gap. The CDR3 loop is CASSDAATASTDTQYF. CDR3 nucleotide sequence: TGTGCCAGCAGTGACGCGGCAACCGCTAGCACAGATACGCAGTATTTT.

This clonotype has a single count. The genes are TRBV15 and TRBJ2-7, with D unresolved. V was clipped by 1 base and J by 7 bases, with 14 bases between them. The germline gives CDR1 LNHNV, CDR2 YYDKDF (reference sequence). The CDR3 length is 14 residues. DNA for the CDR3: TGTGCCACCAGCAGAGTCGTCGACGGGCGGGAGCAGTACTTC. Protein product: CATSRVVDGREQYF.

The V call is TRBV5-6, the J call TRBJ1-1, with D unclear. The CDR3 loop spans 15 amino acids. Germline V lookup: CDR1 SGHDT, CDR2 YYEEEE. The V end lost 2 bases, the J end lost 2 bases, and 13 bases lay between the germline ends. The CDR3 loop is CASSFKSVRNTEAFF. For the CDR3, the DNA is TGTGCCAGCAGCTTCAAAAGCGTAAGAAACACTGAAGCTTTCTTT.

This clonotype was observed once. The chain carries TRBV7-2 and TRBJ1-3; D might be TRBD1 (5 bases). The CDR3 sequence is 14 residues long. Trimming removed 8 bases from V and 3 bases from J, with 14 bases in between. The V gene's germline CDR1 is SGHTA and CDR2 FQGNSA. The CDR3 reads CASRGGAGGNTIYF. Here the CDR3 DNA reads TGTGCCAGCCGGGGAGGGGCTGGTGGAAACACCATATATTTT. Using reference TRBV7-2 and TRBJ1-3 for the parts outside the CDR3, the full variable domain is GAGVSQSPSNKVTEKGKDVELRCDPISGHTALYWYRQSLGQGLEFLIYFQGNSAPDKSGLPSDRFSAERTGGSVSTLTIQRTQQEDSAVYLCASRGGAGGNTIYFGEGSWLTVV.

This rearrangement joins TRBV7-2 to TRBJ2-3; D is possibly TRBD1 (5 bases). The CDR3 covers 12 residues. Trimming shortened V by 3 bases and J by 6 bases, and 7 bases separated the two germline ends. Germline-derived CDR1 and CDR2 are SGHTA and FQGNSA. The CDR3 is CASSFQGDTQYF. The CDR3 nucleotides read TGTGCCAGCAGCTTTCAGGGCGATACGCAGTATTTT.

This clonotype was counted only a few times. V and J are TRBV11-2 and TRBJ2-6; D perhaps matches TRBD1 (5 bases). V was pared by 5 bases and J by 0 bases, with 20 bases between. Looked up from germline, CDR1 is SGHAT and CDR2 is FQNNGV. The CDR3 is 19 amino acids. CDR3 in DNA: TGTGCCAGCAGCCCGCAAGTTGGGGCCGAATACTCTGGGGCCAACGTCCTGACTTTC. Its translation: CASSPQVGAEYSGANVLTF.